These T cell receptor beta chains were read from a single sample in a study of CD8+CD57+ T cells in acquired aplastic anemia. One entry per CDR3 protein, called by TCRdb with MiXCR from the reads. The sample contains about 190,000 distinct CDR3 sequences, around 65% of which appear only once. Sequenced material: sorted CD4+, CD8+, or CD8+CD57+ T cells (not recorded which) from PBMCs. These receptors all stem from a human donor with severe aplastic anemia or a healthy control (not recorded which). Each CDR3 is given with its conserved first and last residue. The D gene is left open where the match is weak. For some rows the clone size is stated as once, few or many, or as a class when expanded; others skip it.

size,D,J,V,CDR3,DNA
few,-,TRBJ1-1,TRBV15,CATSRDHTPGRGAFF,TGTGCCACCAGCAGAGACCACACACCGGGCCGAGGAGCTTTCTTT
-,TRBD1,TRBJ1-6,TRBV14,CASSQGDRDRLSPLHF,TGTGCCAGCAGCCAGGGAGATCGGGACAGGCTATCACCCCTCCACTTT
many,-,TRBJ2-6,TRBV5-1,CASSLVLGTSSGANVLTF,TGCGCCAGCAGCTTGGTATTGGGGACCAGCTCTGGGGCCAACGTCCTGACTTTC
-,TRBD2,TRBJ2-5,TRBV20-1,CSARLAVQETQYF,TGCAGTGCAAGACTAGCCGTCCAAGAGACCCAGTACTTC
-,-,TRBJ2-3,TRBV24-1,CATSERDTQYF,TGTGCCACCAGTGAAAGGGATACGCAGTATTTT
-,TRBD2,TRBJ2-3,TRBV6-1,CASSEARTRFTDTQYF,TGTGCCAGCAGTGAAGCGAGGACTAGATTCACAGATACGCAGTATTTT
-,TRBD2,TRBJ2-5,TRBV9,CASSDISGGAFEETQYF,TGCGCCAGCAGCGACATTAGCGGGGGGGCCTTCGAGGAGACCCAGTACTTC
many,-,TRBJ1-2,TRBV30,CAWSFPGESGYTF,TGTGCCTGGAGTTTCCCAGGGGAGAGTGGCTACACCTTC
-,-,TRBJ1-5,TRBV7-8,CASSSRGDQPQHF,TGTGCCAGCAGCTCAAGGGGGGATCAGCCCCAGCATTTT
-,-,TRBJ2-5,TRBV5-1,CASSGDSNQETQYF,TGCGCCAGCAGCGGAGACAGTAATCAAGAGACCCAGTACTTC
-,-,TRBJ2-3,TRBV5-1,CASRVGAVMTDTQYF,TGCGCCAGCAGGGTTGGGGCAGTTATGACAGATACGCAGTATTTT
few,-,TRBJ2-7,TRBV29-1,CSVISGGHYEQYF,TGCAGCGTGATTAGCGGAGGCCACTACGAGCAGTACTTC
-,-,TRBJ1-1,TRBV7-9,CASSLFGSTEAFF,TGTGCCAGCAGCTTGTTTGGGAGCACTGAAGCTTTCTTT
-,TRBD1,TRBJ2-1,TRBV9,CASSGQGAGLNEQFF,TGTGCCAGCAGCGGTCAGGGGGCCGGGTTAAATGAGCAGTTCTTC
many,-,TRBJ2-3,TRBV11-2,CASSLGYTDTQYF,TGTGCCAGCAGCTTAGGATACACAGATACGCAGTATTTT
-,-,TRBJ2-7,TRBV7-2,CASSLIGATYEQYF,TGTGCCAGCAGCTTAATTGGGGCAACCTACGAGCAGTACTTC
-,-,TRBJ2-7,TRBV10-2,CASSRGSSYEQYF,TGCGCCAGCAGTAGGGGGAGCTCCTACGAGCAGTACTTC
once,-,TRBJ2-5,TRBV14,CASSQVTPGRETQYF,TGTGCCAGCAGCCAAGTCACGCCCGGAAGAGAGACCCAGTACTTC
-,TRBD1,TRBJ1-2,TRBV10-3,CAISEGRGLRANYGYTF,TGTGCCATCAGTGAGGGCAGGGGGCTTCGAGCTAACTATGGCTACACCTTC
once,TRBD1,TRBJ2-2,TRBV10-3,CASSIQGATGELFF,TGTGCCAGTAGTATTCAGGGGGCCACCGGGGAGCTGTTTTTT
-,-,TRBJ2-7,TRBV7-2,CASSPQWAGEQYF,TGTGCCAGCAGCCCCCAGTGGGCAGGGGAGCAGTACTTC
-,-,TRBJ2-1,TRBV5-1,CASSDPGGEQFF,TGCGCCAGCAGCGACCCAGGTGGTGAGCAGTTCTTC
-,-,TRBJ1-2,TRBV2,CASSEISYGYTF,TGTGCCAGCAGTGAGATCAGCTATGGCTACACCTTC
-,-,TRBJ2-7,TRBV9,CASSVATYEQYF,TGTGCCAGCAGCGTCGCAACCTACGAGCAGTACTTC
-,TRBD2,TRBJ2-1,TRBV5-1,CASSGQREGHEQFF,TGTGCCAGCAGTGGACAGCGGGAGGGCCATGAGCAGTTCTTC
-,TRBD1,TRBJ1-1,TRBV20-1,CSARRQGSTLEAFF,TGCAGTGCTAGACGACAGGGTTCAACCCTTGAAGCTTTCTTT
few,-,TRBJ1-2,TRBV29-1,CSVGGQGSGYGYTF,TGCAGCGTTGGAGGGCAGGGGAGCGGCTATGGCTACACCTTC
few,TRBD1,TRBJ2-7,TRBV14,CASSQGNRGDAYEQYF,TGTGCCAGCAGCCAAGGGAACAGGGGGGACGCCTACGAGCAGTACTTC
-,-,TRBJ2-7,TRBV10-1,CASSESRVRHYEQYF,TGCGCCAGCAGTGAGTCGAGGGTGCGGCACTACGAGCAGTACTTC
-,-,TRBJ2-7,TRBV20-1,CTSLGPGSNEQYF,TGCACCTCTTTAGGGCCGGGCTCCAACGAGCAGTACTTC
-,TRBD1,TRBJ2-7,TRBV15,CATSGPRDRGFEQYF,TGTGCCACCAGCGGTCCCCGGGACAGGGGATTCGAGCAGTACTTC
-,-,TRBJ2-7,TRBV5-5,CASGAGDSEQYF,TGTGCCAGCGGCGCAGGGGATAGCGAGCAGTACTTC
once,-,TRBJ2-1,TRBV12-3/TRBV12-4,CASSDRGPASYNEQFF,TGTGCCAGCAGTGACCGAGGGCCTGCCTCCTACAATGAGCAGTTCTTC
-,-,TRBJ1-1,TRBV15,CATSREGGTEAFF,TGTGCCACCAGCAGAGAGGGGGGCACTGAAGCTTTCTTT
-,TRBD2,TRBJ2-1,TRBV15,CATSRASGGGYEQFF,TGTGCCACCAGCAGAGCTAGCGGGGGTGGGTATGAGCAGTTCTTC
-,TRBD1,TRBJ1-1,TRBV28,CASSLRTGWYAEAFF,TGTGCCAGCAGCCTCCGGACAGGGTGGTACGCTGAAGCTTTCTTT
-,-,TRBJ2-1,TRBV28,CASSGSYYNEQFF,TGTGCCAGCAGCGGATCTTACTACAATGAGCAGTTCTTC
-,-,TRBJ1-1,TRBV10-3,CAIRVPNTEAFF,TGTGCCATCAGAGTTCCGAACACTGAAGCTTTCTTT
-,TRBD2,TRBJ2-3,TRBV29-1,CSVGLAGYTDTQYF,TGCAGCGTTGGTCTAGCGGGATACACAGATACGCAGTATTTT
many,-,TRBJ2-7,TRBV7-9,CASSLTVAYEQYF,TGTGCCAGCAGCTTAACTGTCGCCTACGAGCAGTACTTC
few,-,TRBJ2-1,TRBV24-1,CAVMDGSSYNEQFF,TGTGCCGTTATGGACGGGAGCTCCTACAATGAGCAGTTCTTC
few,TRBD2,TRBJ2-5,TRBV20-1,CSADSPSGRAQETQYF,TGCAGTGCGGACAGCCCTAGCGGGAGGGCCCAAGAGACCCAGTACTTC
few,TRBD1,TRBJ1-6,TRBV2,CATSGTGQNSPLHF,TGTGCCACCAGTGGGACAGGCCAGAATTCACCCCTCCACTTT
-,-,TRBJ2-7,TRBV5-1,CASSLDREGYEQYF,TGCGCCAGCAGCTTGGACAGGGAGGGCTACGAGCAGTACTTC
-,-,TRBJ2-3,TRBV6-1,CASSETGRWGTDTQYF,TGTGCCAGCAGTGAAACCGGACGGTGGGGCACAGATACGCAGTATTTT
-,-,TRBJ2-1,TRBV7-9,CASSLVEGMDEQFF,TGTGCCAGCAGCTTAGTTGAGGGTATGGATGAGCAGTTCTTC
-,TRBD2,TRBJ2-7,TRBV7-8,CASGLDTISYEQYF,TGTGCCAGCGGACTAGACACGATCTCCTACGAGCAGTACTTC
-,-,TRBJ2-7,TRBV19,CASSIGGLYEQYF,TGTGCCAGTAGTATAGGTGGCCTTTACGAGCAGTACTTC
-,-,TRBJ2-3,TRBV7-2,CASSQGVSGTDTQYF,TGTGCCAGCAGCCAGGGGGTTAGCGGGACAGATACGCAGTATTTT
-,TRBD1,TRBJ1-6,TRBV2,CASRAGTGLTGLSF,TGTGCCAGCAGGGCCGGGACAGGACTAACGGGACTCTCCTTT
few,-,TRBJ2-5,TRBV7-2,CASSPRLQETQYF,TGTGCCAGCAGCCCCCGGCTCCAAGAGACCCAGTACTTC
-,-,TRBJ1-1,TRBV19,CASSTNTEALF,TGTGCCAGTAGTACGAACACTGAAGCTCTCTTT